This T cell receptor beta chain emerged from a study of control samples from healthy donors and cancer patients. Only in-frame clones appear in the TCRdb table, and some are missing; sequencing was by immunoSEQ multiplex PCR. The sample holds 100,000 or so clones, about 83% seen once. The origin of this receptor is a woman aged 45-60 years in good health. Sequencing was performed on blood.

The CDR3 protein is CASSEGLAGGPWGTDTQYF. CDR3 in DNA: TGTGCCAGCAGCGAAGGACTAGCGGGGGGGCCGTGGGGCACAGATACGCAGTATTTT. The chain carries TRBV5-6 and TRBJ2-3; TRBD2 aligns across 15 bases. Germline trimming cut 4 bases from V and 1 base from J; bases unmatched to any gene: 10. The CDR3 has 19 amino acids. From germline, CDR1 is SGHDT and CDR2 YYEEEE.